Following are 14 T cell receptor beta chains from one sample sequenced in a study of cytomegalovirus exposure and HLA in healthy donors. In the PCR, 60 Vbeta and 13 Jbeta primers were used. Only in-frame clones appear in the TCRdb table, and some are missing; sequencing was by immunoSEQ multiplex PCR. Of some 160,000 clones listed, approximately 84% are singletons. Material for sequencing was PBMCs. These receptors were obtained from a man between 50 and 59 years old in good health and CMV-seropositive.

This clone was counted between two and nine times. V and J are TRBV9 and TRBJ2-7, with TRBD1 matching 9 bases. The CDR3 covers 14 residues. J gave up 6 bases and V 0 bases, and 4 bases lay outside the gene matches. Germline V gene data show CDR1 as SGDLS and CDR2 as YYNGEE. Here the CDR3 DNA reads TGTGCCAGCAGCGTAGGGACAGGGGCCGTCGAGCAGTACTTC. Translating gives CASSVGTGAVEQYF. Filled out from reference TRBV9 and TRBJ2-7, the complete variable domain reads DSGVTQTPKHLITATGQRVTLRCSPRSGDLSVYWYQQSLDQGLQFLIQYYNGEERAKGNILERFSAQQFPDLHSELNLSSLELGDSALYFCASSVGTGAVEQYFGPGTRLTVT.

The J gene is TRBJ1-5, the V gene TRBV4-2; a possible D gene is TRBD1 (5 bases). Trimming stripped 0 bases from V and 0 bases from J, with 9 bases between. The CDR3 is 16 residues long. Per the germline V gene, CDR1 is LGHNA and CDR2 is YNFKEQ. Here the CDR3 reads CASSQEVRASNQPQHF. Written as DNA, the CDR3 is TGTGCCAGCAGCCAAGAGGTCAGGGCTAGCAATCAGCCCCAGCATTTT.

The chain links TRBV28 to TRBJ2-2; D gene uncertain. This CDR3 is 13 amino acids long. CDR1 and CDR2 from the germline V gene are MDHEN and SYDVKM. Trimming cost V 3 bases and J 5 bases, with 7 bases left between them. The DNA of the CDR3 is TGTGCCAGCAGTTTGTCCATTACCGGGGAGCTGTTTTTT. It codes for CASSLSITGELFF. Filled out from reference TRBV28 and TRBJ2-2, the complete variable domain reads DVKVTQSSRYLVKRTGEKVFLECVQDMDHENMFWYRQDPGLGLRLIYFSYDVKMKEKGDIPEGYSVSREKKERFSLILESASTNQTSMYLCASSLSITGELFFGEGSRLTVL.

This clone was detected only a few times. This chain links TRBV7-2 with TRBJ2-5, with 8 bases that match TRBD2. The CDR3 is 15 residues long. Per germline, CDR1 SGHTA and CDR2 FQGNSA. J was trimmed by 1 base and V by 2 bases; bases with no gene match: 3. The CDR3: CASSLSSGVQETQYF. The CDR3 coding sequence is TGTGCCAGCAGCTTAAGTAGCGGGGTCCAAGAGACCCAGTACTTC. The full variable domain, its missing parts supplied by reference TRBV7-2 and TRBJ2-5, is GAGVSQSPSNKVTEKGKDVELRCDPISGHTALYWYRQSLGQGLEFLIYFQGNSAPDKSGLPSDRFSAERTGGSVSTLTIQRTQQEDSAVYLCASSLSSGVQETQYFGPGTRLLVL.

V is TRBV6-1 and J is TRBJ1-3; unclear D gene. Germline V gene data show CDR1 as MNHNS and CDR2 as SASEGT. The CDR3 totals 14 residues. V was shortened by 6 bases and J by 0 bases, with 9 bases between the two germline ends. The CDR3 reads CASSPGNSGNTIYF. For the CDR3, the DNA is TGTGCCAGCAGCCCGGGTAACTCTGGAAACACCATATATTTT.

This sequence joins TRBV11-2 and TRBJ1-1; no reliable D call. From germline, CDR1 is SGHAT and CDR2 FQNNGV. Trimming stripped 2 bases from V and 6 bases from J, with 10 bases between. The CDR3 runs 13 residues. CDR3 protein: CASSLSAGAEAFF. Here the CDR3 DNA reads TGTGCCAGCAGCTTATCCGCGGGTGCTGAAGCTTTCTTT.

The rearrangement uses TRBV7-2 and TRBJ2-5, with D tentatively TRBD2 (6 bases). V dropped 0 bases and J dropped 4 bases, with 9 bases sitting between them. This CDR3 is 14 amino acids long. CDR1 and CDR2 from the germline V gene are SGHTA and FQGNSA. CDR3 protein: CASSLAGGGETQYF. In nucleotides, the CDR3 is TGTGCCAGCAGCTTAGCGGGAGGAGGAGAGACCCAGTACTTC.

The chain combines TRBV21-1 with TRBJ2-5; the DNA was not used to check the table's D call, TRBD2. TRBV21-1 is a documented pseudogene. The CDR3 consists of 18 residues. DNA of the CDR3: TGTGCCAGCACTCCACCGACTAGCGGGCCACCCCGGAGTGAGACCCAGTACTTC. Residues: CASTPPTSGPPRSETQYF.

V and J are TRBV27 and TRBJ2-1; D is undetermined. Germline V gene data show CDR1 as MNHEY and CDR2 as SMNVEV (reference sequence). This CDR3 region has 11 residues. V dropped 5 bases and J dropped 3 bases, with 2 bases sitting between them. The CDR3 DNA reads as TGTGCCAGCAGTCTCTACAATGAGCAGTTCTTC. Protein: CASSLYNEQFF.

This clone was picked up one time. V usage is TRBV29-1 and J usage is TRBJ2-1; TRBD1 matches 9 bases. The CDR3 contains 16 residues. With V trimmed by 4 bases and J by 6 bases, 13 bases remained unmatched. Germline-derived CDR1 and CDR2 are SQVTM and ANQGSEA. The chain's CDR3 is CSVVSFRDRVGNEQFF. CDR3 sequence (DNA): TGCAGCGTTGTGAGCTTCCGGGACAGGGTCGGCAATGAGCAGTTCTTC.

The CDR3 nucleotides are TGTGCCAGCAGTTTAAGCGTCTCTGGGGCCAACGTCCTGACTTTC. Residues: CASSLSVSGANVLTF. This sequence joins TRBV28 and TRBJ2-6; D ambiguous. There are 15 residues in the CDR3. Germline CDR1 and CDR2: MDHEN and SYDVKM. V was cut by 2 bases and J by 0 bases, with 5 bases left in between.

The chain links TRBV6-5 to TRBJ2-7, with TRBD1 identical over 7 bases. The CDR3 is 14 amino acids. Germline CDR1 and CDR2: MNHEY and SVGAGI. V trimming: 6 bases; J trimming: 2 bases; junction bases outside the gene matches: 7. Here the CDR3 reads CASRTGTAAYEQYF. The CDR3 nucleotides read TGTGCCAGCAGGACCGGGACAGCTGCCTACGAGCAGTACTTC.

This chain uses TRBV5-1 with TRBJ2-7, with TRBD1 matching over 9 bases. V shed 7 bases, J shed 0 bases, and the junction held 5 bases outside the gene matches. Per germline, CDR1 SGHRS and CDR2 YFSETQ. The CDR3 has 14 residues. CDR3 protein: CASRGQGFSYEQYF. The CDR3 coding sequence is TGCGCCAGCCGAGGACAGGGGTTCTCCTACGAGCAGTACTTC.

V and J are TRBV5-1 and TRBJ2-3; possible D gene TRBD2, 7 bases. The V end lost 4 bases, the J end lost 1 base, and 13 bases lay between the germline ends. CDR1 and CDR2 from the germline V gene are SGHRS and YFSETQ. This CDR3 is built from 15 residues. The CDR3 sequence: CASSPSGGGTDTQYF. DNA of the CDR3: TGCGCCAGCAGCCCGTCGGGGGGCGGCACAGATACGCAGTATTTT.